This TCR beta chain was retrieved from a study of cytomegalovirus exposure and HLA in healthy donors. PCR primers comprised 60 Vbeta and 13 Jbeta primers. This table comes from immunoSEQ multiplex PCR, and its TCRdb copy is limited to in-frame clones, with some not included. Of 90,000 to 130,000 clones listed, roughly 85% are singletons. Germline lookup yields CDR1 SQVTM and CDR2 ANQGSEA. The CDR3 has 13 amino acids. Trimming removed 7 bases from V and 10 bases from J; junction bases left unmatched: 7. The TCR was taken from a man aged 25 to 40 in good health and CMV-seropositive. The sequenced sample consisted of PBMCs. This chain joins TRBV29-1 and TRBJ2-1, with 13 bases identical to TRBD2. The chain's CDR3 is CSAGLAGFPEQFF. The CDR3 DNA follows: TGCAGCGCGGGACTAGCGGGATTCCCGGAGCAGTTCTTC.